The rows below give T cell receptor beta chains drawn from one sample of a study of early T cells in non-severe SARS-CoV-2 infection. TCRdb re-called the 5' RACE reads through MiXCR, storing one row per CDR3 protein. The data hold just under 45,000 distinct CDR3 sequences, with 11% observed a single time. Specimen: whole blood. These receptors originate from an adult who was a healthcare worker with PCR-confirmed SARS-CoV-2 infection or an uninfected control (not recorded which). Both conserved end residues are part of each CDR3. The order of the fields is clone size, J gene, V gene, D gene, CDR3 DNA, CDR3 protein. A D gene is named only where the DNA matches it firmly. Clone size appears in some rows only: once, few, many, or a class for an expanded clone.

few	TRBJ2-3	TRBV24-1	TRBD1	TGTGCCACCACAGGATCCCTAACGACAGGGAATACAGATACGCAGTATTTT	CATTGSLTTGNTDTQYF
.	TRBJ2-7	TRBV20-1	.	TGCAGTGCCCCATTCGACGAGCAGTACTTC	CSAPFDEQYF
many	TRBJ2-3	TRBV18	TRBD1	TGTGCCAGCTCGTCCGACACAGGGGGCGCTGGCACAGATACGCAGTATTTT	CASSSDTGGAGTDTQYF
many	TRBJ1-2	TRBV5-5	TRBD1	TGTGCCAGCAGCCCGAGACAGGGGGCATCCCCTTCCTGGGGCTACACCTTC	CASSPRQGASPSWGYTF
many	TRBJ2-3	TRBV4-1	TRBD2	TGCGCCAGCGCCACTAGCGGGGGCTCGGATACGCAGTATTTT	CASATSGGSDTQYF
.	TRBJ2-2	TRBV5-4	TRBD2	TGTGCCAGCAGCGGCCCACGCCAGCGGGGGGGCACCGGGGAGCTGTTTTTT	CASSGPRQRGGTGELFF
.	TRBJ2-5	TRBV6-2/TRBV6-3	.	TGTGCCAGCCCTCACCGGGACTCCAAAGAGACCCAGTGCTTC	CASPHRDSKETQCF
many	TRBJ2-7	TRBV30	.	TGTGCCTGGAGTGTAGCCTACGAGCAGTACTTC	CAWSVAYEQYF
.	TRBJ2-3	TRBV7-9	.	TGTGCCAGCAGCTTAGGGGGCCCAGATACGCAGTATTTT	CASSLGGPDTQYF
many	TRBJ2-7	TRBV18	.	TGTGCCAGCTCACCGACGGACGGAGGAGGGTACGAGCAGTACTTC	CASSPTDGGGYEQYF
many	TRBJ2-1	TRBV29-1	TRBD1	TGCAGCGTTGGACAGGGGCGACCCAATGAGCAGTTCTTC	CSVGQGRPNEQFF
many	TRBJ2-2	TRBV7-3	.	TGTGCCAGCAGACTCCAGGCGAACACCGGGGAGCTGTTTTTT	CASRLQANTGELFF
few	TRBJ2-5	TRBV7-2	.	TGTGCCAGCAGCTCTACGGGGAGTCAAGAGACCCAGTACTTC	CASSSTGSQETQYF
.	TRBJ2-3	TRBV4-3	TRBD2	TGCGCCAGCAGCCATAGACTAGCGGGGGGCGGGTCGGGCACAGATACGCAGTATTTT	CASSHRLAGGGSGTDTQYF
.	TRBJ2-7	TRBV30	TRBD1	TGTGCCTGGAAAAGCGCGGACAGGGGACACGAGCAGTACTTC	CAWKSADRGHEQYF
many	TRBJ1-2	TRBV19	.	TGTGCCAGTAGTATAGACCGCTTATCCGGGAGCTACACCTTC	CASSIDRLSGSYTF
.	TRBJ1-1	TRBV10-3	TRBD1	TGTGCCATCAGTGATTCAGGGACAGAGAACACTGAAGCTTTCTTT	CAISDSGTENTEAFF
.	TRBJ1-5	TRBV3-1	.	TGTGCCAGCAGCCCCATCGCAGGGGACAATCAGCCCCAGCATTTT	CASSPIAGDNQPQHF
.	TRBJ1-1	TRBV14	.	TGTGCCAGCAGCCAGGGGGCGAGAACTGAAGCTTTCTTT	CASSQGARTEAFF
many	TRBJ1-1	TRBV7-2	TRBD1	TGTGCCAGCAGCCCCAGTCCCGGGACAGGGACTGAAGCTTTCTTT	CASSPSPGTGTEAFF
many	TRBJ2-3	TRBV6-6	.	TGTGCCAGCAGTTACTTACGAACCGCCCGCACAGATACGCAGTATTTT	CASSYLRTARTDTQYF
few	TRBJ2-3	TRBV5-1	.	TGCGCCAGCAGCATGGACACAGATACGCAGTATTTT	CASSMDTDTQYF
many	TRBJ1-2	TRBV6-5	.	TGTGCCAGCCGGGACAACCCTGCTAACTATGGCTACACCTTC	CASRDNPANYGYTF
.	TRBJ2-3	TRBV20-1	.	TGCAGTGCTAGAGATACCGGGCGGGGAGACACAGATACGCAGTATTTT	CSARDTGRGDTDTQYF
many	TRBJ2-5	TRBV7-3	.	TGTGCCAGCAGCTTAATTGGGGAGACCCAGTACTTC	CASSLIGETQYF
many	TRBJ1-2	TRBV12-3/TRBV12-4	.	TGTGCCAGCAGTGCCGGGGACTATGGCTACACCTTC	CASSAGDYGYTF
many	TRBJ2-3	TRBV7-3	TRBD1	TGTGCCAGCAGCCCCCAGGGGGTCGCGGATACGCAGTATTTT	CASSPQGVADTQYF
.	TRBJ2-5	TRBV25-1	TRBD2	TGTGCCAGCAGTGAATTTGCCCTAGCGGTTTTTGGAGAGACCCAGTACTTC	CASSEFALAVFGETQYF
few	TRBJ2-2	TRBV11-2	TRBD1	TGTGCCAGCAGCCCCAGGGACAGGGGCACCGGGGAGCTGTTTTTT	CASSPRDRGTGELFF
many	TRBJ1-2	TRBV7-9	.	TGTGCCAGCAGCTTGAACAGTATATATGGCTACACCTTC	CASSLNSIYGYTF
.	TRBJ2-1	TRBV7-3	.	TGTGCCAGCAGCTTTATAGGCAGTTCTAATGAGCAGTTCTTC	CASSFIGSSNEQFF
few	TRBJ2-1	TRBV11-2	.	TGTGCCAGCAGCTTAGATCGGAGTAGTACTGAGCAGTTCTTC	CASSLDRSSTEQFF
many	TRBJ1-3	TRBV11-2	.	TGTGCCAGCAGCCTGGGGGCGGCCATATATTTT	CASSLGAAIYF
.	TRBJ2-1	TRBV28	TRBD1	TGTGCCAGCAGACAAGGGGGCTTTGAGCAGTTCTTC	CASRQGGFEQFF
.	TRBJ1-1	TRBV29-1	.	TGCAGCGTTGAGGGGGCAGGGACAGCTTTCTTT	CSVEGAGTAFF
few	TRBJ2-1	TRBV6-2/TRBV6-3	.	TGTGCCAGCGAGGGTAGCTCCTACAATGAGCAGTTCTTC	CASEGSSYNEQFF
.	TRBJ2-6	TRBV10-3	.	TGTGCCATCAGTCCTGGGGCCAACGTCCTGACTTTC	CAISPGANVLTF
many	TRBJ2-3	TRBV7-9	.	TGTGCCAGCAGCCCCAACCAAGATACGCAGTATTTT	CASSPNQDTQYF
.	TRBJ1-4	TRBV6-2/TRBV6-3	TRBD1	TGTGCCAGCAGTTACGGTCCTCGCCGACAGGGTGAAAAACTGTTTTTT	CASSYGPRRQGEKLFF
many	TRBJ2-3	TRBV19	.	TGTGCCAGTAGTATAGATACTAGCACAGATACGCAGTATTTT	CASSIDTSTDTQYF
.	TRBJ2-1	TRBV4-3	.	TGCGCCAGCAGCCAGGAGTACGGGCCTGAGCAGTTCTTC	CASSQEYGPEQFF
once	TRBJ2-3	TRBV28	TRBD1	TGTGCCAGCACCCCTCCCTCAACAGGGGGCGCGGGATATTTT	CASTPPSTGGAGYF
few	TRBJ1-5	TRBV9	TRBD1	TGTGCCAGCAGCGTAGGGGCAGGGGGCGAGATGGCAAATCAGCCCCAGCATTTT	CASSVGAGGEMANQPQHF
many	TRBJ2-2	TRBV6-1	.	TGTGCCAGCGATGGGACCCCCGCTTACACCGGGGAGCTGTTTTTT	CASDGTPAYTGELFF
.	TRBJ1-5	TRBV7-2	.	TGTGCCAGCAGCCCGGAGGGGGGGCGCGGGCAGCCCCAGCATTTT	CASSPEGGRGQPQHF
.	TRBJ2-1	TRBV20-1	TRBD1	TGCAGTGCTGGGGACAGGACCTCTGAGCAGTTCTTC	CSAGDRTSEQFF
.	TRBJ1-1	TRBV3-1	.	TGTGCCAGCAGCCAAAGGTTAGGTACAGGTCGGCTGGCCGCTTTCTTT	CASSQRLGTGRLAAFF
.	TRBJ2-7	TRBV12-3/TRBV12-4	.	TGTGCCAGCAGCCTAACCCAGGGTTGGGAGTCCGAGCAGTACTTC	CASSLTQGWESEQYF
.	TRBJ2-1	TRBV2	.	TGTGCCAGCAAGTCCCTTAGCTCCTACAATGAGCAGTTCTTC	CASKSLSSYNEQFF
few	TRBJ2-6	TRBV27	TRBD1	TGTGCCAGCAGTTCGGGGACAGGGGCTGGGGCCAACGTCCTGACTTTC	CASSSGTGAGANVLTF
many	TRBJ2-3	TRBV6-2/TRBV6-3	TRBD2	TGTGCCAGCAGTAACCCGCGGGGGGGCGGCACAGATACGCAGTATTTT	CASSNPRGGGTDTQYF
.	TRBJ2-3	TRBV7-2	TRBD1	TGTGCCAGCAGCCTGGGACAGGCCACTAGCACAGATACGCAGTATTTT	CASSLGQATSTDTQYF
many	TRBJ2-7	TRBV20-1	.	TGCAGCCATTGGTCGGCAGACGAGCAGTACTTC	CSHWSADEQYF
few	TRBJ2-6	TRBV15	.	TGTGCCACCAGCGAGCGATACTCTGGGGCCAACGTCCTGACTTTC	CATSERYSGANVLTF
many	TRBJ2-7	TRBV15	.	TGTGCCACCAGCAGAGATAGGCGCTACGAGCAGTACTTC	CATSRDRRYEQYF
many	TRBJ1-6	TRBV5-1	TRBD1	TGCGCCAGCAGCTTGGGAGCACAGGGGGCGTCCCCTAATTCACCCCTCCACTTT	CASSLGAQGASPNSPLHF
many	TRBJ2-7	TRBV27	TRBD1	TGTGCCAGCAGTCCGACAGGGGGTGGGTACGAGCAGTACTTC	CASSPTGGGYEQYF